This TCR beta chain came from a study of beta chain features in type 1 diabetes. Study-level findings and limits: A greater similarity of naive, central memory and Treg TCRB repertoires was seen among patients than among healthy donors.

There was one heparinised blood draw per donor, averaging approximately 120 mL. This CDR3 spans 12 amino acids. Trimming at V came to 8 bases and at J to 4 bases, leaving 5 bases not matched to a gene. Germline CDR1 reads SGHNT; CDR2 reads YENEEA. A remark on this clone: Antigen: not known.

As every portion of the isolated RNA was reverse transcribed, the sequencing read expressed TCRB transcripts. About 3.57 million reads were obtained on average from naive, central memory and regulatory T cell samples. TCRdb keeps only in-frame clones here, not all; method: immunoSEQ multiplex PCR. The sample yields around 500,000 clones, roughly an eighth seen once. V usage is TRBV11-3 and J usage is TRBJ2-7, with 7 bases lining up with TRBD1. This sequence was found in a woman under 30 in good health. Sequencing used naive CD4+ T cells from blood. As DNA, the CDR3 is TGTGCCAGCCGGGACAGTGGGTACGAGCAGTACTTC. Its translation is CASRDSGYEQYF.